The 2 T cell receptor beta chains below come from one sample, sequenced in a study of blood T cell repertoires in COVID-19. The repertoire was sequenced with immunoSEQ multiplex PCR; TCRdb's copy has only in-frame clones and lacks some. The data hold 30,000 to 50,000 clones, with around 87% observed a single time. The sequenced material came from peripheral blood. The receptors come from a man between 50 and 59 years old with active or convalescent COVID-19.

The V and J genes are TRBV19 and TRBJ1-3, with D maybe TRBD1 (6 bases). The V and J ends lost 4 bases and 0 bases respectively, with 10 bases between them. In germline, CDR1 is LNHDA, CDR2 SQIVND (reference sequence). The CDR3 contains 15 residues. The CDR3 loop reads CASSKTGNSGNTIYF. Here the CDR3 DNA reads TGTGCCAGTAGTAAAACAGGGAACTCTGGAAACACCATATATTTT.

This CDR3 is CASSVAFESPLHF. For the CDR3, the DNA is TGTGCCAGCAGCGTAGCTTTCGAGTCACCCCTCCACTTT. The chain uses TRBV9 and TRBJ1-6; D is ambiguous. The CDR3 consists of 13 residues. Trimming took 0 bases from V and 10 from J, leaving 8 bases between them. Germline CDR1 and CDR2: SGDLS and YYNGEE.